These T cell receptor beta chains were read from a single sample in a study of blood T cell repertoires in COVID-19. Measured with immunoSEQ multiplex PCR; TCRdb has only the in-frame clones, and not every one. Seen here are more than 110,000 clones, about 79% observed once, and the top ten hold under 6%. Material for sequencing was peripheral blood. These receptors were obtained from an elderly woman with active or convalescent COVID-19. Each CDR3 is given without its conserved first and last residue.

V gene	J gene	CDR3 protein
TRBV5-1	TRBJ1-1	ASSSNRGGSRSGEAF
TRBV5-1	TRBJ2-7	ASSNAGDSYEQY
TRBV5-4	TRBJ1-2	ASTDVGRRGYGYT
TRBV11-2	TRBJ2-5	ASSLGTGGNWETQY
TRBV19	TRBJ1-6	ASCATYNSPLH
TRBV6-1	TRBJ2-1	ASSEGLMAGGPGEQF
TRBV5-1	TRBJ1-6	ASSRGDTTYNSPLH
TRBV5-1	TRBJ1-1	ASSTGYTEAF
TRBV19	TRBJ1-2	ASSTSGQGFVYGYT
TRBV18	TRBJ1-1	ASSPTRQNTEAF
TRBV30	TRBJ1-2	AWSVPGTSYGYT
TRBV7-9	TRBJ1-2	ASSLGDNNYGYT
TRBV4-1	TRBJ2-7	ASSLGTSGGASYEQY
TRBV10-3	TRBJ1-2	AISEPTGDLSYGYT
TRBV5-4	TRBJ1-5	ASSLDQGPQH
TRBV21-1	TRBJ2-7	ASSKVRRDIPWYEQY
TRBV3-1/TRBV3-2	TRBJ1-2	ASSLGGRGSGYT
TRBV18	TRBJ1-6	ASSRTGQGSQVNQNSPLH
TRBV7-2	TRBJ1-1	ASSKGQGRGNTEAF
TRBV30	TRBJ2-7	AWSVRLGVTGRTYEQY
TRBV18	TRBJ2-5	ASSPPNSLETQY
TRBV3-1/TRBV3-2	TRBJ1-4	ASSQVAGEKLF
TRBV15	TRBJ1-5	ATSRSGSNQPQH
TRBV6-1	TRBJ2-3	ASSEGVDTQY
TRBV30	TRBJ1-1	AWSRNTEAF
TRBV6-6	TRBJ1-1	ASSKGRQGLHTEAF
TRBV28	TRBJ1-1	ASSLLNTEAF
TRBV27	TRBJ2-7	ASSLSASGVPLQQY
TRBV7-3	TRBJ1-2	ASSPGTGVRYGYT
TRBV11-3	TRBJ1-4	ASSKSTGINEKLF
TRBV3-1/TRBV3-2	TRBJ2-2	ASSQRGVGGMGELF
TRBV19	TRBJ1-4	ASSIGDATNEKLF
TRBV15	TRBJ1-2	ATSRGTLYGYT
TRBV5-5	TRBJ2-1	ASSFPGIGNEQF
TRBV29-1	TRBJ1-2	SVGDNTYGYT
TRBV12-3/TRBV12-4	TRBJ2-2	AIWGVGELF
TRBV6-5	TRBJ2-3	ASSYVAGGRADTQY
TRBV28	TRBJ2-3	ASSFPTGRGDTQY
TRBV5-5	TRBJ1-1	ASSRDSSMNTEAF
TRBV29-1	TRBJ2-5	SVAGEETQY
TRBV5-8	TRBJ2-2	ASSLAGQGRNTGELF
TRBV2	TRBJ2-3	ASSEVGSGVDTQY
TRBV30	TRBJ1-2	AWSVGGVYT
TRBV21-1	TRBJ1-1	ASSPGGREAF
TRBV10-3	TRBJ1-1	AISLTGSTEAF
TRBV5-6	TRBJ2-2	ASGSGGNTGELF
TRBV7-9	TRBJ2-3	ASSSGLAGVTDTQY
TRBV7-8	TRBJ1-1	ASSLGGRGKKNTEAF
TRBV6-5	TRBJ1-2	ASRKQGSNYGYT
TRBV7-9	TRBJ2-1	ASSSRGTSGSYNEQF
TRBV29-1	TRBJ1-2	SGWTGDGYT
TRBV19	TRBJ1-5	ARKRLLAGDVQPQH
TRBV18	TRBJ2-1	ASSPLPGGGFGF